Given below is one T cell receptor (beta chain) in context. Its target is not known. The data were taken from a study of cytomegalovirus exposure and HLA in healthy donors. Trimming stripped 4 bases from V and 3 bases from J, with 10 bases between. The CDR3 totals 12 residues. The germline V gene has CDR1 SQVTM and CDR2 ANQGSEA. Among the 100 to 150 subjects of the validation cohort, separate from the approximately 700-subject first cohort, were the donors. Some clones are missing from TCRdb's copy, which holds only in-frame ones; the method was immunoSEQ multiplex PCR. The repertoire holds some 180,000 clones, roughly 86% seen once, with around 7.2% in the top ten. Study-level results: Testing in vitro showed a few CMV-associated chains specific for CMV antigens. The investigators catalogued 150 to 200 TCR beta chains as cytomegalovirus-associated. According to reports, the classifier identified cytomegalovirus status with high specificity and sensitivity.

The sequenced sample was PBMCs. This clonotype was obtained from a man younger than 45 in good health and CMV-seropositive. This chain joins TRBV29-1 and TRBJ2-7; D is undetermined. The CDR3 protein is CSVAVGIYEQYF. The CDR3 nucleotides are TGCAGCGTTGCAGTGGGTATCTACGAGCAGTACTTC.